The 11 T cell receptor beta chains reported below all come from one sample, sequenced in a study of graft-versus-host responses after intestinal transplantation. The repertoire was sequenced with immunoSEQ multiplex PCR; TCRdb's copy has only in-frame clones and lacks some. Counted here are almost 20,000 clones, about nine tenths occurring once; the ten biggest clones make up about 9.4%. The sequenced sample was PBMCs, obtained about 230 days after intestinal transplant. The receptors here all came from a human patient who received an intestinal transplant, so some T cells may come from the graft donor.

The chain uses TRBV4-2 and TRBJ1-2, with D possibly TRBD1 on 6 matching bases. V lost 3 bases, J lost 1 base, and 9 bases lay in between. This CDR3 has 14 residues. Germline CDR1 reads LGHNA; CDR2 reads YNFKEQ. The DNA of the CDR3 is TGTGCCAGCAGCCACGCGGACAGTAACTATGGCTACACCTTC. It translates to CASSHADSNYGYTF.

V is TRBV27 and J is TRBJ1-2; D perhaps matches TRBD1 (5 bases). The CDR3 is 14 residues long. CDR1 is MNHEY, CDR2 SMNVEV, per germline (reference sequence). The CDR3 is CASKERGGNYGYTF. As DNA, the CDR3 is TGTGCGAGTAAGGAGAGGGGTGGGAACTATGGCTACACCTTC.

This clone was recorded a few times. The chain uses TRBV10-3 and TRBJ1-1; D is ambiguous. The V end was cut by 3 bases, the J end by 6 bases, with 11 bases between. CDR3 length equals 13 residues. Germline values: CDR1 ENHRY, CDR2 SYGVKD. As DNA, the CDR3 is TGTGCCATCAGTGACTCTCTTTCCCCTGAAGCTTTCTTT. Translation gives CAISDSLSPEAFF.

J is TRBJ2-5 and V is TRBV7-6; a possible D gene is TRBD1 (6 bases). Germline loops: CDR1 SGHVS, CDR2 FNYEAQ. Between the trimmed V and J ends, which lost 5 bases and 5 bases, there was a span of 21 bases. The CDR3 runs to 16 residues. In nucleotides, the CDR3 is TGTGCCAGCAGCCAGTACAGGGAGCTATTAGGGGAGACCCAGTACTTC. Amino acids: CASSQYRELLGETQYF.

V gene TRBV5-4 combines with J gene TRBJ1-6, with D unclear. The CDR3 runs 15 residues. V shed 2 bases and J shed 8 bases, with 14 bases lying between them. From germline, CDR1 is SGHNT and CDR2 YYREEE (reference sequence). DNA of the CDR3: TGTGCCAGCAGCTTCGAGCGGGGTTTGGATTCACCCCTCCACTTT. It encodes CASSFERGLDSPLHF.

This chain uses TRBV5-4 with TRBJ1-2; 7 bases line up with TRBD1. Looked up from germline, CDR1 is SGHNT and CDR2 is YYREEE (reference sequence). The junction had 8 bases not matched to a gene; V was cut back by 4 bases and J by 2 bases. There are 15 residues in the CDR3. CDR3 nucleotides: TGTGCCAGCAGCCCACAAGACAGGGACAACTATGGCTACACCTTC. It translates to CASSPQDRDNYGYTF. The variable domain in full, with the rest retrieved from reference TRBV5-4 and TRBJ1-2, is ETGVTQSPTHLIKTRGQQVTLRCSSQSGHNTVSWYQQALGQGPQFIFQYYREEENGRGNFPPRFSGLQFPNYSSELNVNALELDDSALYLCASSPQDRDNYGYTFGSGTRLTVV.

The CDR3: CASSEEGQPNEQFF. The CDR3 coding sequence is TGTGCCAGCAGTGAAGAGGGACAACCCAATGAGCAGTTCTTC. The chain combines TRBV2 with TRBJ2-1; D is possibly TRBD1 (6 bases). The CDR3 runs 14 residues. V lost 1 base and J lost 6, with 10 bases in between. Germline lookup yields CDR1 SNHLY and CDR2 FYNNEI.

The rearrangement uses TRBV5-5 and TRBJ1-3; D gene ambiguous. The CDR3 contains 14 residues. Germline V gives CDR1 SGHKS, CDR2 YYEKEE (reference sequence). V lost 4 bases, J lost 3 bases, and 11 bases lay in between. CDR3 nucleotides: TGTGCCAGCAGCCCCCGCTCGGATGGAAACACCATATATTTT. This encodes CASSPRSDGNTIYF.

CDR3 sequence: CASGQLWVPEPSNSPLHF. For the CDR3, the DNA is TGTGCTAGTGGTCAATTGTGGGTTCCGGAGCCTTCTAATTCACCCCTCCACTTT. This chain joins TRBV12-5 and TRBJ1-6, with D unclear. The CDR3 totals 18 residues. Germline CDR1 LGHNT, CDR2 FRNRAP. Trimming cost V 5 bases and J 6 bases, with 23 bases left between them.

The chain links TRBV21-1 to TRBJ2-7; no check of the table's D call, TRBD1, against the DNA was made. TRBV21-1 is a known pseudogene. The CDR3 totals 16 residues. The CDR3 sequence is CASSKSTGQGFYEQYF. The CDR3 DNA reads TGTGCCAGCAGCAAATCTACGGGACAGGGGTTCTACGAGCAGTACTTC.

The V gene is TRBV12-5, the J gene TRBJ2-1; TRBD1 matches at 9 bases. Trimming took 1 base from V and 9 from J; bases not matched to a gene: 7. The germline CDR1 and CDR2 sequences are LGHNT and FRNRAP. The CDR3 is 15 amino acids. Written as DNA, the CDR3 is TGTGCTAGTGGTTTGGCACAGGGGGCTGAGGGTGAGCAGTTCTTC. Protein sequence: CASGLAQGAEGEQFF. Full variable domain (remainder filled in from reference TRBV12-5 and TRBJ2-1): DARVTQTPRHKVTEMGQEVTMRCQPILGHNTVFWYRQTMMQGLELLAYFRNRAPLDDSGMPKDRFSAEMPDATLATLKIQPSEPRDSAVYFCASGLAQGAEGEQFFGPGTRLTVL.